These 9 T cell receptor beta chains share one sample of origin, sequenced in a study of T cell responses to AZD1222 COVID-19 vaccine. TCRdb keeps only in-frame clones here, not all; method: immunoSEQ multiplex PCR. The profile shows roughly 150,000 clones, around 93% of them singletons. The source was peripheral blood, collected on day 0 of AZD1222 vaccination. The origin of the receptors is an adult in good health.

The genes are TRBV7-2 and TRBJ2-7, with TRBD2 identical over 7 bases. The ends lost 2 bases at V and 2 bases at J; junction bases unmatched: 12. Germline values: CDR1 SGHTA, CDR2 FQGNSA. This CDR3 has 17 residues. CDR3 sequence reads: CASSLHFSAGAAYEQYF. The DNA for the CDR3 is TGTGCCAGCAGCTTACACTTTTCGGCGGGAGCGGCCTACGAGCAGTACTTC.

The chain is built from TRBV2 and TRBJ2-6, with TRBD1 as a possible D gene (5 bases). The germline gives CDR1 SNHLY, CDR2 FYNNEI. This CDR3 has 16 amino acids. The V end lost 6 bases, the J end lost 4 bases, and 16 bases lay between the germline ends. This CDR3 reads CASSQGPHGGANVLTF. CDR3 in DNA: TGTGCCAGCAGCCAGGGCCCTCACGGGGGGGCCAACGTCCTGACTTTC.

This chain uses TRBV27 with TRBJ2-5, with a tentative D call TRBD2 (7 bases). Germline CDR1 MNHEY, CDR2 SMNVEV (reference sequence). This CDR3 comprises 15 residues. Deletions cut 8 bases from V and 2 bases from J, with 18 bases between. This CDR3 reads CASGGAGEGQETQYF. The CDR3 coding sequence is TGTGCCAGCGGGGGGGCGGGAGAGGGTCAAGAGACCCAGTACTTC.

This sequence joins TRBV29-1 and TRBJ2-5; TRBD1 agrees at 7 bases. The CDR3 loop spans 13 amino acids. CDR1 and CDR2 (germline): SQVTM, ANQGSEA. The trim removed 6 bases at V and 0 bases at J, leaving 4 bases unmatched. In DNA form, the CDR3 reads TGCAGCGTAACAGGGGTCCACCAAGAGACCCAGTACTTC. It translates to CSVTGVHQETQYF.

DNA of the CDR3: TGTGCCAGCAGTTACCGGGACAGGGAAGCCTATGGCTACACCTTC. Amino acid sequence: CASSYRDREAYGYTF. The V and J genes are TRBV6-5 and TRBJ1-2; 9 bases align to TRBD1. Germline V gene sequence: CDR1 MNHEY, CDR2 SVGAGI. Trimming took 2 bases from V and 4 from J; bases not matched to a gene: 5. The CDR3 is made up of 15 amino acids.

The chain links TRBV7-2 to TRBJ2-1, with D unclear. V dropped 1 base and J dropped 10 bases, with 8 bases sitting between them. The CDR3 consists of 12 residues. Germline lookup yields CDR1 SGHTA and CDR2 FQGNSA. This CDR3 is CASSLDRAEQFF. CDR3 DNA: TGTGCCAGCAGCTTAGACCGGGCCGAGCAGTTCTTC. Combining the CDR3 with reference TRBV7-2 and TRBJ2-1 gives the whole variable domain GAGVSQSPSNKVTEKGKDVELRCDPISGHTALYWYRQSLGQGLEFLIYFQGNSAPDKSGLPSDRFSAERTGGSVSTLTIQRTQQEDSAVYLCASSLDRAEQFFGPGTRLTVL.

In DNA, the CDR3 is TGTGCCAGCAGACCCGCCGGGGAGGGCGAGGGCCCCCACAATGAGCAGTTCTTC. Its translation is CASRPAGEGEGPHNEQFF. The genes are TRBV11-2 and TRBJ2-1; the match to TRBD2 covers 7 bases. Germline lookup yields CDR1 SGHAT and CDR2 FQNNGV. The CDR3 has 18 amino acids. The junction had 19 bases not matched to a gene; V was cut back by 6 bases and J by 5 bases.

The J gene is TRBJ1-5, the V gene TRBV3-1 (or the pseudogene TRBV3-2), with 10 bases aligning to TRBD1. The CDR3 runs to 15 residues. Germline lookup yields CDR1 LGHDT and CDR2 YNNKEL (reference sequence). J gave up 2 bases and V 4 bases, and 2 bases lay outside the gene matches. The CDR3 loop is CASSLGTGGNQPQHF. The CDR3 bases are TGTGCCAGCAGCCTCGGGACAGGGGGCAATCAGCCCCAGCATTTT.

The chain employs TRBV12-5 and TRBJ2-3; D is unresolved. The CDR3 sequence is 13 residues long. Trimming stripped 3 bases from V and 10 bases from J, with 14 bases between. CDR1 LGHNT and CDR2 FRNRAP come from the germline V gene. The CDR3, as DNA: TGTGCTAGTGGTTTATTCTCGCCCGGATCGCAGTATTTT. It codes for CASGLFSPGSQYF.